This is a list of T cell receptor beta chains from one sample in a study of chemoradiotherapy in HPV16-positive cancers. Sequenced by immunoSEQ multiplex PCR; TCRdb stores in-frame clones only, minus some. The table records 25,000 to 30,000 clones, around 90% of them present only once. The sequencing used blood, collected from a patient who underwent chemoradiotherapy. Receptors were obtained from a human donor with HPV-associated anogenital cancer. Each CDR3 is given with its conserved first and last residue. The D gene is left open where the match is weak. Not all rows give a size; the values are once, few, many and, for expanded clones, a class.

J gene	V gene	clone size	D gene	CDR3 DNA	CDR3 protein
TRBJ1-1	TRBV18	-	-	TGTGCCAGCTCACTCGGACAGACGAACACTGAAGCTTTCTTT	CASSLGQTNTEAFF
TRBJ2-7	TRBV18	-	-	TGTGCCAGCTCAAATGGACAGAGCCCACCCTACGAGCAGTACTTC	CASSNGQSPPYEQYF
TRBJ1-1	TRBV4-1	-	-	TGCGCCAGCAGCCAAGATCTTCAGACAATGAACACTGAAGCTTTCTTT	CASSQDLQTMNTEAFF
TRBJ2-7	TRBV2	-	-	TGTGCCAGCAGCCGACAGGCCTACGAGCAGTACTTC	CASSRQAYEQYF
TRBJ2-5	TRBV11-2	-	-	TGTGCCACATCACTAAATTACAGGGAAGAGACCCAGTACTTC	CATSLNYREETQYF
TRBJ1-4	TRBV5-6	-	-	TGTGCCAGCAGCTTGGCGGGGGGGCCGAATGAAAAACTGTTTTTT	CASSLAGGPNEKLFF
TRBJ2-7	TRBV28	-	-	TGTGCCAGCAGTTATACGACAGAAAGCTACGAGCAGTACTTC	CASSYTTESYEQYF
TRBJ2-1	TRBV10-3	-	TRBD2	TGTGCCATCGGGCGGGAGGGCCACGATGAGCAGTTCTTC	CAIGREGHDEQFF
TRBJ2-2	TRBV11-2	-	TRBD2	TGTGCCAGCAGCTGGGGGGGACGCACCGGGGAGCTGTTTTTT	CASSWGGRTGELFF
TRBJ1-1	TRBV28	once	TRBD1	TGTGCCAGCAGTGCGGGACAGGGGTTCATGAACACTGAAGCTTTCTTT	CASSAGQGFMNTEAFF
TRBJ1-1	TRBV2	-	-	TGTGCCAGCAGCGAGGCAGGGGCGGGCACTGAAGCTTTCTTT	CASSEAGAGTEAFF
TRBJ1-6	TRBV19	once	TRBD1	TGTGCCAGTAGGGCGGGACAGGGACATTCACCCCTCCACTTT	CASRAGQGHSPLHF
TRBJ2-4	TRBV7-8	-	-	TGTGCCAGCAGCGAGAGCGTTCGTGGCAAAAACATTCAGTACTTC	CASSESVRGKNIQYF
TRBJ1-3	TRBV11-1	-	-	TGTGCCAGCAGCTTAACCCCTCCGGGGACGAGCTCTGGAAACACCATATATTTT	CASSLTPPGTSSGNTIYF
TRBJ1-1	TRBV5-1	-	-	TGCGCCAGCAGCTTGACAGCGAACACTGAAGCTTTCTTT	CASSLTANTEAFF
TRBJ2-1	TRBV6-5	-	TRBD2	TGTGCCAGCAGTACGGGACTAGCGGGAGGAGGGTGGCAGTTCTTC	CASSTGLAGGGWQFF
TRBJ2-2	TRBV5-1	once	-	TGCGCCAGCAGCTTGGTATCGGGGTCCGGGGAGCTGTTTTTT	CASSLVSGSGELFF
TRBJ2-3	TRBV20-1	-	-	TGCAGTGTTCTGCGCACAGATACGCAGTATTTT	CSVLRTDTQYF
TRBJ2-2	TRBV6-5	-	TRBD2	TGTGCCAGCAGTTCCCCCCGAGGACTAGCCCCCGGGGAGCTGTTTTTT	CASSSPRGLAPGELFF
TRBJ1-1	TRBV6-6	-	TRBD1	TGTGCCAGCAGCCCTACAGGGGGGGAAGCTTTCTTT	CASSPTGGEAFF
TRBJ1-1	TRBV7-9	-	-	TGTGCCAGCAGCCTCAATTCCGGGACGGGGATTATGAACACTGAAGCTTTCTTT	CASSLNSGTGIMNTEAFF
TRBJ1-5	TRBV6-5	once	-	TGTGCCAGCAGTTTCAGACGGATGGAGCCCCAGCATTTT	CASSFRRMEPQHF
TRBJ2-5	TRBV27	once	TRBD1	TGTGCCAGCAGTCCGCGGACAGGGACCCAAGAGACCCAGTACTTC	CASSPRTGTQETQYF
TRBJ2-7	TRBV18	-	-	TGTGCCAGCTCACTGCTCCAACCGAATTCGCCAAGTAGCGAGCAGTACTTC	CASSLLQPNSPSSEQYF
TRBJ1-1	TRBV6-1	-	TRBD1	TGTGCCAGCAGTGAGGGACAGGGGGCTCCGTACACTGAAGCTTTCTTT	CASSEGQGAPYTEAFF
TRBJ2-1	TRBV21-1	-	-	TGTGCCAGCAGCAAAGCGCTGTCCAGGACTAGCGGAAACAATGAGCAGTTCTTC	CASSKALSRTSGNNEQFF
TRBJ2-3	TRBV18	-	-	TGTGCCAGCTCACCGACTAGTTTATCGATGACAGATACGCAGTATTTT	CASSPTSLSMTDTQYF
TRBJ1-2	TRBV19	few	-	TGTGCCAGTAGTATAGAGTCCGCACAGGCGCCGTCCTATGGCTACACCTTC	CASSIESAQAPSYGYTF
TRBJ1-4	TRBV18	-	TRBD1	TGTGCCAGCTCACCGGACAGGGTGAATGAAAAACTGTTTTTT	CASSPDRVNEKLFF